This TCR beta chain was found in a study of regulatory T cells in long-lasting Graves disease (dated by TCRdb to the early 2020s). Broadly, across the study: In the newly diagnosed Graves' disease group, patients had been taking antithyroid drugs for less than 3 months. This study used TCR sequencing and RNA sequencing of peripheral blood to compare persistent Graves' disease patients against newly diagnosed Graves' disease patients. The study was conducted in China and was registered as a clinical trial. A total of some 35 samples underwent TCR sequencing, from about 13 patients with persistent Graves' disease and around 20 patients with newly diagnosed Graves' disease.

V loses 4 bases of germline sequence and J loses 5 bases, and the interval between the two ends is 8 bases. The CDR3 spans 13 residues, from the cysteine through the phenylalanine. This entry keeps only the CDR3 DNA: 39 bases, framed from base 1. From the germline V gene, CDR1 is SGHTA and CDR2 is FQGTGA. Overall results and qualifications from the work: Sequencing and analysis were limited to the TCR beta chain. Persistent disease showed preferential use of TRBV28, TRBJ1-2 and TRBJ2-5, whereas newly diagnosed disease favored TRBV20-1 and TRBJ2-1. The authors noted that the small sample size was a limitation that may lower accuracy. Only peripheral blood was studied, because thyroid tissue, the primary lesion, was inaccessible. Persistent Graves' disease patients showed lower TCR Shannon entropy and fewer highly expanded clones than newly diagnosed patients, suggesting clonal expansion. A larger number of public clonotypes was shared among persistent patients (about 2,700) than among newly diagnosed patients (over 850).

This clonotype was recorded many times. Its recognized antigen is unknown. Base qualities are not at hand, and no much larger clone is one base apart. Library preparation used multiplex PCR. For sequencing, an Illumina HiSeq 4000 was employed. TCR beta libraries were built with iRepertoire HTBI primers and Arm-PCR amplification of CDR3 regions. PCR products were gel purified before sequencing. In the authors' own workflow: Across samples, approximately 68 TRBV and 15 or so TRBJ segments were identified and used for gene usage analysis of CDR3 amino acid clonotypes. COPE and FqMerger were used to merge the filtered high-quality paired reads into contigs. BLAST was used to align contigs to the IMGT TRBV, TRBD and TRBJ reference genes, and CDR3 was defined following IMGT. Any clonotype with a frequency above 0.1% was counted as a highly expanded clone. Repertoire diversity was measured by Shannon entropy, and V-J evenness by the Gini coefficient. Public clonotypes were defined as clonotypes shared by more than one individual. Clones were called with MiXCR by TCRdb after fastp trimmed the public reads at Q25, and only in-frame beta chains were retained. Each entry is one CDR3 protein sequence, shown with its most common DNA and genes. The V and J calls come from TCRdb's annotation, not from the publication. This sample comprises about 440,000 distinct CDR3 sequences, about 15% of them detected only once. The top ten clones comprise approximately 15% of the sample.

What this sample's time point label stands for: newly diagnosed GD, antithyroid drugs for less than 3 months. For both TCR sequencing and RNA sequencing, RNA was extracted from PBMCs using TRIzol. The diagnosis of Graves' disease was made according to American Thyroid Association guidelines. Patients were recruited from an endocrinology department in Xi'an, China. Each patient gave approximately 10 milliliters of peripheral blood, collected in an EDTA anticoagulant tube. PBMCs were isolated by Ficoll Paque Plus density gradient separation without further T cell sorting. An Agilent 2100 Bioanalyzer and agarose gel were used to assess RNA quality, and a NanoDrop 2000 was used to measure RNA concentration. This sample also appeared in a second study, on T cells in Graves' hyperthyroidism and ophthalmopathy. The second study's paper adds: A patient counted as having stable Graves' hyperthyroidism if no progression to ophthalmopathy occurred over 18 months of follow-up. The hyperthyroidism patients were between 18 and 65 years old and newly diagnosed, with a disease duration of less than 2 months. Patients with uncontrolled infections, other autoimmune diseases, pregnancy or lactation were excluded. Diagnoses were established on the basis of clinical symptoms, serum thyroxine and TRAb, thyroid ultrasound, and orbital computed tomography. The first round of RT-PCR for the TCR CDR3 was performed with the HTBI primer set and the Qiagen OneStep RT-PCR kit. Blood samples also contained most of the expanded thyroid clonotypes (frequency above 0.001), which suggests that blood repertoires may reflect thyroid immune responses. In cross-validation, a model built on a 13 V-J signature told ophthalmopathy apart from stable hyperthyroidism with just under 90% sensitivity and about 81% specificity, and in testing the same model reached 80%/75%. In validation, the model predicted progression to ophthalmopathy a median of roughly 6.2 months before onset, with approximately 71% sensitivity and 72.22% specificity. A discovery cohort of approximately 100 patients, about 40 with Graves' ophthalmopathy and approximately 55 with stable Graves' hyperthyroidism, was used to find distinguishing TCR V-J signatures. Prospective prediction of ophthalmopathy was tested in an independent validation cohort consisting of some 18 hyperthyroidism patients and some 16 patients who later progressed to ophthalmopathy. For training and testing, the 100 or so patients in the discovery cohort were randomly divided in a 7:3 ratio. In about 6 Graves' hyperthyroidism patients, the study also compared T-cell repertoires from thyroid tissue with T-cell repertoires from blood. After blood sampling, hyperthyroidism patients were treated with methimazole at a starting dose of 30 mg daily, and ophthalmopathy patients were treated with high-dose intravenous methylprednisolone. Libraries were constructed in a second round of multiplex PCR, after which size selection and purification were carried out. Paired-end sequencing of the libraries was performed with 100 bp reads on an Illumina HiSeq2000. SOAPnuke was used to process the raw data, throwing out any read that contained adapters or uncalled bases, had a mean Phred below 15, or lacked an exact constant-primer or identifier match. High-quality paired reads were merged with COPE v1.2.5, and unique nucleotide sequences were defined as clonotypes. MiTCR v1.1 was used to align clonotypes to the IMGT TRBV, TRBD and TRBJ reference segments. Analysis was restricted to V-J combinations with a frequency above 0.0001, which covered about 99% of repertoires. A TCS score was defined as the ratio of F50 (clonal expansion) to E x V (chaos), with BLOSUM62-based TCRdist applied between CDR3 peptides within each V-J. Welch's t-statistics and random forest reduced roughly 500 V-J features to roughly 13, which were used in a naive Bayes classifier (R e1071). No statistical method was used to fix the sample size in advance, and group allocation was not hidden from the investigators. According to the paper, TCR Vbeta CDR3 sequencing was carried out on some 130 peripheral blood samples, which came from 40 to 45 ophthalmopathy, approximately 78 hyperthyroidism and approximately 17 progressor patients.

The TCR was taken from a woman under 40 with Graves disease. Donor details come from another sample of the same person, matched by shared clones. The chain employs TRBV7-3 and TRBJ2-2; the D gene is perhaps TRBD2, on 6 matching bases. The starting material was peripheral blood mononuclear cells (PBMCs), obtained at new diagnosis, from a patient treated with antithyroid drugs. The bases are TGTGCCAGCAGCTCCGGGAGTACCGGGGAGCTGTTTTTT. Translated, it reads CASSSGSTGELFF.